This TCR beta chain derives from a study of cytomegalovirus exposure and HLA in healthy donors. For the study at large: Later analysis reported that the 110 or so validation repertoires shared the platform of the 500 to 850 first-cohort repertoires.

Study conclusions and caveats: Through in vitro validation, three CMV-associated chains were shown to be specific for CMV antigens.

Points on this clone: What it binds is unknown.

TCRdb's copy holds only in-frame clones and misses some; the assay was immunoSEQ multiplex PCR. The sample lists fewer than 150,000 clones, roughly 83% occurring once. Per the germline V gene, CDR1 is MRHNA and CDR2 is SNTAGT. The CDR3 runs 13 residues. The J segment lost 4 bases and the V segment lost 4 bases, leaving 4 bases of the junction unmatched. Material: PBMCs. This clonotype was sampled from a young man in good health and CMV-seronegative. V usage is TRBV6-4 and J usage is TRBJ2-7; 7 bases align to TRBD1. The CDR3 spells CASSVGQDYEQYF. CDR3 DNA: TGTGCCAGCAGTGTAGGACAGGATTACGAGCAGTACTTC.